The 2 T cell receptor beta chains presented below share a single source sample, sequenced in a study of cytomegalovirus exposure and HLA in healthy donors. The PCR was carried out with 60 Vbeta primers and 13 Jbeta primers. Only in-frame clones appear in the TCRdb table, and some are missing; sequencing was by immunoSEQ multiplex PCR. In the table there are about 150,000 clones, roughly 82% of which are singletons. What was sequenced was PBMCs. The receptor source for this set is a man between 25 and 39 years old in good health and CMV-seronegative.

J is TRBJ2-7 and V is TRBV27; 7 nucleotides line up with TRBD2. V trimming: 5 bases; J trimming: 3 bases; junction bases outside the gene matches: 1. Germline values: CDR1 MNHEY, CDR2 SMNVEV (reference sequence). CDR3 size: 12 residues. CDR3 protein: CASSPSGYEQYF. CDR3 in DNA: TGTGCCAGCAGTCCTAGCGGCTACGAGCAGTACTTC.

V gene TRBV5-1 combines with J gene TRBJ2-7, with D possibly being TRBD2 (6 bases). Germline V CDR1 and CDR2: SGHRS, YFSETQ. Deletions cut 0 bases from V and 3 bases from J, with 16 bases between. CDR3 length equals 16 residues. CDR3 coding DNA: TGCGCCAGCAGCTTGGCCGTGGAGGGGTATGACTACGAGCAGTACTTC. It encodes CASSLAVEGYDYEQYF.